This T cell receptor beta chain was found in a study of shared clonotypes between healthy human individuals. The method was immunoSEQ multiplex PCR; TCRdb's version includes in-frame clones alone and lacks a portion of them. Counted here are approximately 110,000 clones, less than 80% occurring once; the ten biggest clones make up approximately 23%. Findings of the study overall: What limited the represented genetic and exposure-history diversity was the small number of donors.

With regard to this clone: The target antigen is unknown.

Sequencing input: memory CD8+ T cells sorted from blood. Subset indicated: CD45RO+ cells pooled with CCR7-negative TemRA cells. The sequence derives from a woman aged 25 to 39 in good health.

CDR3 bases: TGTGCCAGCAGTAATGTAGCGGGAGGAGAGGATGAGCAGTTCTTC. It encodes CASSNVAGGEDEQFF. This chain links TRBV7-5 with TRBJ2-1; the table assigns TRBD2, which was not confirmed against the DNA. TRBV7-5 is annotated as a pseudogene. The CDR3 contains 15 residues.